These 25 T cell receptor beta chains were sequenced from one sample in a study of shared clonotypes between healthy human individuals (TCRdb year 2020). The method behind the library was the immunoSEQ multiplex PCR assay. The clones in this table, taken by TCRdb from immuneACCESS, are in-frame only. Not every clone is retained; where verified, under half of the shortfall comes from an unresolved V gene, and the cause of the rest is unknown. The sample table lists about 2.4 million clones, 93% of them with a count of one. Approximately 0.36% of the sample comes from the top ten. Input material: naive CD4+ T cells from PBMCs. This specimen's cell subset or site label, per the study, means: CD45RA+ positively selected. All receptors come from a man aged 18 to 29 in good health. Some clones in this sample may be carry-over from other donors' samples.

This sequence joins TRBV2 and TRBJ2-1, with 10 bases fitting TRBD2. Trimming at V came to 6 bases and at J to 4 bases, leaving 6 bases not matched to a gene. Germline-derived CDR1 and CDR2 are SNHLY and FYNNEI. The CDR3 totals 15 residues. CDR3 loop: CASRLTSGIYNEQFF. The CDR3 DNA sequence: TGTGCCAGCAGACTAACTAGCGGGATATACAATGAGCAGTTCTTC.

In its sample, this clone was seen once. The V and J genes are TRBV19 and TRBJ2-7, with 8 bases aligning to TRBD1. The V gene end was trimmed by 5 bases and the J gene end by 3 bases; junction bases not matched to a gene: 6. Germline lookup yields CDR1 LNHDA and CDR2 SQIVND (reference sequence). The CDR3 has 14 amino acids. For the CDR3, the DNA is TGTGCCAGTAGTGTACAGGGGGGAAACTACGAGCAGTACTTC. Its protein product is CASSVQGGNYEQYF.

The chain links TRBV5-1 to TRBJ2-1, with 11 bases that match TRBD2. V was pared by 4 bases and J by 6 bases, with 6 bases of the junction left unmatched. This CDR3 comprises 15 residues. Germline loops: CDR1 SGHRS, CDR2 YFSETQ. The CDR3 nucleotides are TGCGCCAGCAGCGCCCTAGCGGGAGGAGTCAATGAGCAGTTCTTC. This codes for CASSALAGGVNEQFF.

The chain employs TRBV11-2 and TRBJ2-7, with 11 bases identical to TRBD2. The CDR3 spans 15 residues. The junction had 7 bases not matched to a gene; V was cut back by 5 bases and J by 4 bases. CDR1 and CDR2 (germline): SGHAT, FQNNGV. The CDR3 bases are TGTGCCAGCAGCACCACTAGCGGGAGTCAGTACGAGCAGTACTTC. It encodes CASSTTSGSQYEQYF. The whole variable domain, remainder taken from reference TRBV11-2 and TRBJ2-7, is EAGVAQSPRYKIIEKRQSVAFWCNPISGHATLYWYQQILGQGPKLLIQFQNNGVVDDSQLPKDRFSAERLKGVDSTLKIQPAKLEDSAVYLCASSTTSGSQYEQYFGPGTRLTVT.

The chain joins TRBV19 to TRBJ1-3; D is unclear. CDR3 length: 15 residues. V lost 6 bases and J lost 3, with 15 bases in between. Looked up from germline, CDR1 is LNHDA and CDR2 is SQIVND (reference sequence). The CDR3 spells CASSRAYRGGNTIYF. The CDR3, as DNA: TGTGCCAGTAGCCGGGCCTACAGAGGTGGAAACACCATATATTTT.

The count of this clone is one. The genes are TRBV6-1 and TRBJ1-5; D gene ambiguous. The germline gives CDR1 MNHNS, CDR2 SASEGT. The germline V and J ends were trimmed by 7 bases and 4 bases, with 11 bases remaining between them. The CDR3 totals 13 residues. CDR3 DNA: TGTGCCAGCATTGGGCAGCCAAATCAGCCCCAGCATTTT. Translated, it gives CASIGQPNQPQHF.

The J gene is TRBJ2-2, the V gene TRBV2; 10 bases fit TRBD2. The CDR3 runs 15 residues. V shed 4 bases and J 6 bases; nucleotides not matched to a gene: 5. Germline V gene sequence: CDR1 SNHLY, CDR2 FYNNEI. The CDR3 reads CASSVSSGSPGELFF. The DNA of the CDR3 is TGTGCCAGCAGTGTGTCTAGCGGGAGTCCCGGGGAGCTGTTTTTT.

This chain connects TRBV5-1 to TRBJ2-1; no reliable D call. This CDR3 comprises 13 residues. The germline V gene has CDR1 SGHRS and CDR2 YFSETQ. V gave up 4 bases and J gave up 9 bases, with 14 bases separating them. The CDR3, as DNA: TGCGCCAGCAGCAGCGACGAGGCCCTTGAGCAGTTCTTC. It translates to CASSSDEALEQFF.

This clone has a single count. This sequence joins TRBV6-1 and TRBJ1-6, with D possibly matching TRBD1 (6 bases). CDR1 and CDR2 from the germline V gene are MNHNS and SASEGT. CDR3 length: 12 amino acids. Trimming left V 4 bases short and J 13 bases short, with 11 bases between. The DNA of the CDR3 is TGTGCCAGCAGTGGTCAGGGGATCCCCCTCCACTTT. It specifies CASSGQGIPLHF.

This chain connects TRBV5-1 to TRBJ1-2; TRBD1 is a possible D gene (5 bases). V lost 0 bases, J lost 7 bases, and 10 bases lay in between. This CDR3 has 13 residues. Per germline, CDR1 SGHRS and CDR2 YFSETQ. CDR3 loop: CASSLEGQAGYTF. For the CDR3, the DNA is TGCGCCAGCAGCTTGGAGGGGCAGGCTGGCTACACCTTC.

The rearrangement joins TRBV7-8 to TRBJ2-2; D ambiguous. Per the germline V gene, CDR1 is SGHVS and CDR2 is FQNEAQ. The CDR3 totals 15 residues. Trimming removed 1 base at V and 4 bases at J, with 10 bases between. Here the CDR3 reads CASSLVQYFTGELFF. The CDR3 DNA sequence: TGTGCCAGCAGCTTAGTACAGTACTTCACCGGGGAGCTGTTTTTT. Based on the CDR3 plus reference TRBV7-8 and TRBJ2-2, the full variable domain is GAGVSQSPRYKVAKRGQDVALRCDPISGHVSLFWYQQALGQGPEFLTYFQNEAQLDKSGLPSDRFFAERPEGSVSTLKIQRTQQEDSAVYLCASSLVQYFTGELFFGEGSRLTVL.

V usage is TRBV5-4 and J usage is TRBJ2-3, with D unclear. CDR3 length equals 15 residues. V lost 0 bases and J lost 4, with 12 bases in between. The germline gives CDR1 SGHNT, CDR2 YYREEE (reference sequence). The CDR3 DNA is TGTGCCAGCAGCTTGGAATCCGATTTAGCAGATACGCAGTATTTT. This translates into CASSLESDLADTQYF.

The gene calls are TRBV16 and TRBJ2-1; D unclear. Germline V CDR1 and CDR2: KGHSY, FQNENV. V lost 0 bases and J lost 7, with 10 bases in between. The CDR3 is 14 residues long. CDR3 protein: CASSQSGRQNEQFF. CDR3 nucleotides: TGTGCCAGCAGCCAATCGGGCAGGCAGAATGAGCAGTTCTTC.

V gene TRBV11-2 combines with J gene TRBJ1-4; possible D gene TRBD1, 5 bases. The CDR3 is 15 residues long. Germline V gene sequence: CDR1 SGHAT, CDR2 FQNNGV. V was trimmed by 4 bases and J by 8 bases, leaving 17 bases between them. CDR3 loop: CASSSPSVGGEKLFF. The CDR3 DNA is TGTGCCAGCAGCTCCCCCTCGGTGGGGGGGGAAAAACTGTTTTTT.

A note on this clone: This specimen includes other DNA sequences encoding the same CDR3. This chain joins TRBV6-5 and TRBJ1-4; 7 nucleotides line up with TRBD1. The CDR3 contains 15 residues. The V gene end was trimmed by 0 bases and the J gene end by 4 bases; junction bases not matched to a gene: 2. Germline V CDR1 and CDR2: MNHEY, SVGAGI. CDR3: CASSYSTGSNEKLFF. In nucleotides, the CDR3 is TGTGCCAGCAGTTACTCGACAGGGAGTAATGAAAAACTGTTTTTT.

The rearrangement uses TRBV18 and TRBJ2-1; D is uncertain. This CDR3 contains 13 residues. The V gene's germline CDR1 is KGHSH and CDR2 LQKENI. The germline V and J ends were trimmed by 3 bases and 9 bases, with 12 bases remaining between them. CDR3 in amino acids: CASSPTLLAEQFF. CDR3 bases: TGTGCCAGCTCACCCACGCTCCTTGCTGAGCAGTTCTTC.

The chain employs TRBV28 and TRBJ2-1; 10 bases are a match to TRBD2. Per the germline V gene, CDR1 is MDHEN and CDR2 is SYDVKM. After removal of 10 bases from V and 10 bases from J, the junction contained 13 bases not matched to a gene. This CDR3 is 14 amino acids long. CDR3 nucleotide sequence: TGTGCCACTTGGAAGCGGGAGGGCCGTGTCGAGCAGTTCTTC. Protein: CATWKREGRVEQFF.

The count of this clone is one. The chain couples TRBV6-1 to TRBJ1-5, with D possibly being TRBD1 (5 bases). The CDR3 length is 14 residues. V dropped 7 bases and J dropped 4 bases, with 14 bases sitting between them. Germline-derived CDR1 and CDR2 are MNHNS and SASEGT. CDR3 loop: CASNWGFVNQPQHF. CDR3 nucleotides: TGTGCCAGCAATTGGGGCTTCGTGAATCAGCCCCAGCATTTT.

This clone was observed once. This sequence joins TRBV5-5 and TRBJ2-1, with 10 bases matching TRBD1. Losses at the gene ends were 4 bases for V and 12 bases for J; bases not matched to a gene: 19. Germline V gene lookup returns CDR1 SGHKS and CDR2 YYEKEE (reference sequence). CDR3 size: 17 residues. Here the CDR3 DNA reads TGTGCCAGCAGCCGGGATTCGTTCGGGACAGGGGATCCGAGGCAGTTCTTC. Translating it yields CASSRDSFGTGDPRQFF.

The rearrangement uses TRBV5-1 and TRBJ2-5, with 7 bases matching TRBD2. This CDR3 region has 15 residues. The germline gives CDR1 SGHRS, CDR2 YFSETQ. Unmatched junction bases numbered 11, after V lost 4 bases and J lost 5 bases. CDR3 DNA: TGCGCCAGCAGCGTACCGTGGGGAGGGGAGGAGACCCAGTACTTC. Its protein is CASSVPWGGEETQYF.

In regard to this clone: A read error may account for a junction end that differs from germline. The chain carries TRBV2 and TRBJ2-5; 8 bases fit TRBD1. The CDR3 runs to 14 residues. Germline V gene sequence: CDR1 SNHLY, CDR2 FYNNEI. CDR3 sequence reads: CASSGQGQWEIQYF. DNA of the CDR3: TGTGCCAGCAGCGGACAGGGTCAATGGGAGATCCAGTACTTC.

The DNA of the CDR3 is TGTGCCAGCAGTGGGGTAGGGGTCGTCTATGGCTACACCTTC. Translation gives CASSGVGVVYGYTF. The chain is built from TRBV2 and TRBJ1-2, with TRBD1 as a possible D gene (5 bases). This CDR3 has 14 amino acids. The germline V and J ends were trimmed by 4 bases and 4 bases, with 13 bases remaining between them. The germline V gene encodes CDR1 SNHLY and CDR2 FYNNEI.

The chain joins TRBV6-1 to TRBJ2-3; possibly TRBD2 for D (7 bases). Per germline, CDR1 MNHNS and CDR2 SASEGT. This CDR3 region has 18 residues. The V gene lost 0 bases and the J gene lost 4 bases, with 20 bases spanning the gap. The chain's CDR3 is CASSEARWGAGESDTQYF. CDR3 DNA: TGTGCCAGCAGTGAAGCAAGGTGGGGGGCGGGAGAGTCAGATACGCAGTATTTT.

This sequence joins TRBV5-4 and TRBJ2-3; possibly TRBD2 for D (5 bases). V shed 2 bases and J shed 2 bases, with 9 bases lying between them. The CDR3 is 14 residues long. Germline-derived CDR1 and CDR2 are SGHNT and YYREEE (reference sequence). The CDR3 sequence: CASSFSGNTDTQYF. The CDR3 region has the DNA TGTGCCAGCAGCTTCTCGGGAAACACAGATACGCAGTATTTT.

This clone has a single count. The rearrangement links TRBV7-9 to TRBJ2-3, with TRBD2 identical over 9 bases. The CDR3 runs to 17 residues. The junction had 6 bases not matched to a gene; V was cut back by 0 bases and J by 2 bases. Germline V lookup: CDR1 SEHNR, CDR2 FQNEAQ (reference sequence). The CDR3 reads CASSLAGGGRATDTQYF. The CDR3 DNA is TGTGCCAGCAGCTTAGCTGGGGGCGGGAGGGCCACAGATACGCAGTATTTT. The full variable domain, rest sourced from reference TRBV7-9 and TRBJ2-3, is DTGVSQNPRHKITKRGQNVTFRCDPISEHNRLYWYRQTLGQGPEFLTYFQNEAQLEKSRLLSDRFSAERPKGSFSTLEIQRTEQGDSAMYLCASSLAGGGRATDTQYFGPGTRLTVL.